Below, 11 T cell receptor beta chains from the same sample are listed, as sequenced in a study of blood T cell repertoires in COVID-19. The method was immunoSEQ multiplex PCR; TCRdb's version includes in-frame clones alone and lacks a portion of them. The sample records some 350,000 clones, around 87% being singletons. The sequenced material came from peripheral blood. All receptors come from a human donor in a cohort sampled during active COVID-19.

V and J are TRBV19 and TRBJ2-7; 7 bases agree with TRBD1. CDR1 and CDR2 (germline): LNHDA, SQIVND (reference sequence). The CDR3 extends over 13 amino acids. V lost 6 bases, J lost 3 bases, and 5 bases stayed unmatched. In DNA, the CDR3 is TGTGCCAGTAGCCCTGGGACAGTCTACGAGCAGTACTTC. Protein sequence: CASSPGTVYEQYF. Looking up the rest from reference TRBV19 and TRBJ2-7 gives the full variable domain: DGGITQSPKYLFRKEGQNVTLSCEQNLNHDAMYWYRQDPGQGLRLIYYSQIVNDFQKGDIAEGYSVSREKKESFPLTVTSAQKNPTAFYLCASSPGTVYEQYFGPGTRLTVT.

The chain combines TRBV5-1 with TRBJ2-1; 8 bases match TRBD2. V dropped 3 bases and J dropped 0; count of bases not matched to a gene: 5. CDR1 SGHRS and CDR2 YFSETQ come from the germline V gene. The CDR3 length is 16 residues. The CDR3 loop reads CASSSSSGSSYNEQFF. CDR3 nucleotide sequence: TGCGCCAGCAGCTCCTCCAGCGGGAGCTCCTACAATGAGCAGTTCTTC.

This chain connects TRBV28 to TRBJ1-4; the match to TRBD1 covers 7 bases. This CDR3 spans 14 amino acids. Germline loops: CDR1 MDHEN, CDR2 SYDVKM. V lost 4 bases, J lost 3 bases, and 2 bases stayed unmatched. The chain's CDR3 is CASSSGTANEKLFF. CDR3 DNA: TGTGCCAGCAGTTCCGGGACAGCTAATGAAAAACTGTTTTTT. Supplemented by reference TRBV28 and TRBJ1-4, the full variable domain reads DVKVTQSSRYLVKRTGEKVFLECVQDMDHENMFWYRQDPGLGLRLIYFSYDVKMKEKGDIPEGYSVSREKKERFSLILESASTNQTSMYLCASSSGTANEKLFFGSGTQLSVL.

In this sample, this clone turned up once. The chain recombines TRBV23-1 with TRBJ2-1, with 16 bases matching TRBD2. TRBV23-1 is an ORF for which the function is uncertain. The length of the CDR3 is 22 residues. V shed 1 base and J 1 base; nucleotides not matched to a gene: 13. Here the CDR3 reads CASSQLPKAGLAGGRSYNEQFF. The CDR3 nucleotides read TGCGCCAGCAGTCAATTACCCAAGGCGGGACTAGCGGGGGGGCGGTCCTACAATGAGCAGTTCTTC.

The rearrangement uses TRBV21-1 and TRBJ2-2; the table calls TRBD1, which could not be checked here. TRBV21-1 is tagged as a pseudogene. The CDR3 runs 20 residues. The CDR3 reads CASSKDRRSPGTGGDGELFF. Written as DNA, the CDR3 is TGTGCCAGCAGCAAAGATAGAAGGTCCCCGGGTACAGGGGGGGACGGGGAGCTGTTTTTT.

This chain uses TRBV5-4 with TRBJ2-3; 7 bases fit TRBD1. Germline loops: CDR1 SGHNT, CDR2 YYREEE (reference sequence). This CDR3 is 15 amino acids long. The V gene end was trimmed by 0 bases and the J gene end by 2 bases; junction bases not matched to a gene: 3. The CDR3 is CASSLGGQNTDTQYF. CDR3 in DNA: TGTGCCAGCAGCTTGGGGGGACAGAACACAGATACGCAGTATTTT.

The chain is built from TRBV4-1 and TRBJ2-1; possibly TRBD2 for D (5 bases). The CDR3 length is 17 residues. V lost 0 bases and J lost 2, with 14 bases in between. Germline lookup yields CDR1 MGHRA and CDR2 YSYEKL. The CDR3 region is CASSQERGPGTYNEQFF. Written as DNA, the CDR3 is TGCGCCAGCAGCCAAGAACGCGGTCCGGGGACCTACAATGAGCAGTTCTTC.

The V call is TRBV5-1, the J call TRBJ2-1, with TRBD2 matching over 9 bases. With V trimmed by 5 bases and J by 4 bases, 4 bases remained unmatched. Germline CDR1 reads SGHRS; CDR2 reads YFSETQ. The CDR3 contains 14 residues. CDR3 sequence (DNA): TGCGCCAGCAGGAATAGCGGGAGTTACAATGAGCAGTTCTTC. Translated, it gives CASRNSGSYNEQFF.

This chain joins TRBV30 and TRBJ1-4, with TRBD1 matching 7 bases. This CDR3 region has 15 residues. The germline CDR1 and CDR2 sequences are GTSNPN and SVGIG (reference sequence). With V trimmed by 2 bases and J by 11 bases, 14 bases remained unmatched. CDR3 residues: CAWSIDRALRNKLFF. CDR3 DNA sequence: TGTGCCTGGAGTATCGACAGGGCCTTGCGGAATAAACTGTTTTTT.

For this clone: Other nucleotide sequences from this sample produce the same CDR3. The gene calls are TRBV9 and TRBJ1-3; possible D gene TRBD1, 5 bases. Trimming removed 4 bases at V and 0 bases at J, with 8 bases between. Germline loops: CDR1 SGDLS, CDR2 YYNGEE. This CDR3 has 14 residues. The CDR3 loop reads CASSTGGSGNTIYF. The CDR3 bases are TGTGCCAGCAGCACAGGTGGCTCTGGAAACACCATATATTTT.

The chain carries TRBV28 and TRBJ2-5, with no clear D. This CDR3 comprises 17 residues. Deletions cut 5 bases from V and 4 bases from J, with 23 bases between. Per germline, CDR1 MDHEN and CDR2 SYDVKM. The CDR3 DNA follows: TGTGCCAGCAGTCCCTGGGCCCAAAGCCTGGTGGGAGAGACCCAGTACTTC. Protein product: CASSPWAQSLVGETQYF.